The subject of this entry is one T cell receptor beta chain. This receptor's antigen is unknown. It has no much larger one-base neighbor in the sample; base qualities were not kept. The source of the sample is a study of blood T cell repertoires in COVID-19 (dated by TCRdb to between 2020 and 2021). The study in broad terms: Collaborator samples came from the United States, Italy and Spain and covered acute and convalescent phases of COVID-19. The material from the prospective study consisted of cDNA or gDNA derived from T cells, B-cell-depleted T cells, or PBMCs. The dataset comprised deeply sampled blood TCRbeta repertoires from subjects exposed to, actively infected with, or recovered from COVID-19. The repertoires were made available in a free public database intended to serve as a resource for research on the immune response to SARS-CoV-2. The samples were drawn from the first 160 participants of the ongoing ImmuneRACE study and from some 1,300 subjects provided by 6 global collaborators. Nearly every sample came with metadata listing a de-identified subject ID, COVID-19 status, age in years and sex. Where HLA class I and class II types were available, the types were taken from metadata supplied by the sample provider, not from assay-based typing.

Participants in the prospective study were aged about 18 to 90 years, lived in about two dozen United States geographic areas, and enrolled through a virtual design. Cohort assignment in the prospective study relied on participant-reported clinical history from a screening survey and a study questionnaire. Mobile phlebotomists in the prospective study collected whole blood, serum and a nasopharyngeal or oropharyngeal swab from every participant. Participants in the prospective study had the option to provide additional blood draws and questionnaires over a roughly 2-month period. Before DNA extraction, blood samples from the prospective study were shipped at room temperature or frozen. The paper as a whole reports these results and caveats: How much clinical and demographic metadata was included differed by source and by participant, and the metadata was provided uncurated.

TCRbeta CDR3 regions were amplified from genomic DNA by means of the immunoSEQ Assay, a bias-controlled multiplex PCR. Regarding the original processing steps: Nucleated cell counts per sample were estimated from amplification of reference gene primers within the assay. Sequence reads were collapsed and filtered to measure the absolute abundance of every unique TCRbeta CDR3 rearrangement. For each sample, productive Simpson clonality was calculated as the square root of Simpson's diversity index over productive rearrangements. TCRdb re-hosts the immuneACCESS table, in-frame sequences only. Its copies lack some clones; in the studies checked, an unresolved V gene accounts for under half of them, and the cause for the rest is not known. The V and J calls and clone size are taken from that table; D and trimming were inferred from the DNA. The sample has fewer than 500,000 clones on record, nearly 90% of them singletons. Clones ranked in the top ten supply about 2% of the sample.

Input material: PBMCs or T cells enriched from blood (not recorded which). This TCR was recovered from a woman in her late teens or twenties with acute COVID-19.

This receptor carries the CDR3 CASGRSGNTIYF. The DNA reads TGTGCCAGCGGGCGCTCTGGAAACACCATATATTTT. Recombination joined TRBV27 with TRBJ1-3; the D segment cannot be called with confidence. CDR1 MNHEY and CDR2 SMNVEV are derived from the germline V gene (reference sequence). V is pared back by 8 bases and J by 0 bases, with 5 bases lying between the germline termini. The CDR3 spans 12 residues, from the cysteine through the phenylalanine. The sequence is cut down to CDR3 DNA, 36 bases in frame from base 1.